What follows are 19 T cell receptor beta chains derived from one specimen sequenced in a study of vaccination effects on CD4 cells after COVID-19. Measured with immunoSEQ multiplex PCR; TCRdb has only the in-frame clones, and not every one. The data show tens of thousands of clones, around three quarters seen once. Using viral peptide pools, the ViraFEST assay grew out antigen-specific CD4+ T cells prior to sequencing. Between days 9 and 11 of culture, CD4+ T cells were separated out. Recipients of the vaccine had no prior SARS-CoV-2 infection and negative nucleocapsid antibodies. Their antigens are not known. This specimen was CD4+ T cells from PBMCs cultured with HCoV-OC43 spike peptides, taken before COVID-19 vaccination. Subset indicated: HCoV-OC43 spike overlapping peptide pool stimulation. The receptor set was obtained from a human donor who received a COVID-19 vaccine.

The J gene is TRBJ1-1, the V gene TRBV5-1, with D possibly matching TRBD1 (5 bases). Germline V gives CDR1 SGHRS, CDR2 YFSETQ. V was cut by 2 bases and J by 1 base, with 9 bases left in between. The CDR3 sequence is 14 residues long. CDR3 nucleotides: TGCGCCAGCAGCTTATTGACAGCGAACACTGAAGCTTTCTTT. Its translation is CASSLLTANTEAFF.

This clone was observed a few times. V gene TRBV7-2 combines with J gene TRBJ1-1, with D hard to call. The CDR3 totals 13 residues. V lost 1 base and J 1 base, leaving 4 bases between the germline ends. CDR1 is SGHTA, CDR2 FQGNSA, per germline. CDR3 loop: CASSLEANTEAFF. The CDR3 nucleotides read TGTGCCAGCAGCTTAGAGGCGAACACTGAAGCTTTCTTT.

This chain links TRBV4-2 with TRBJ2-4; no firm D call. CDR3 size: 20 residues. The germline V gene encodes CDR1 LGHNA and CDR2 YNFKEQ. The germline V and J ends were trimmed by 0 bases and 0 bases, with 21 bases remaining between them. The chain's CDR3 is CASSQDFQAVTPIAKNIQYF. The CDR3, as DNA: TGTGCCAGCAGCCAAGATTTTCAGGCGGTGACACCCATAGCCAAAAACATTCAGTACTTC.

The sample holds a few counts of this clone. The V call is TRBV7-2, the J call TRBJ1-1, with no clear D. In germline, CDR1 is SGHTA, CDR2 FQGNSA. V was trimmed by 1 base and J by 7 bases, leaving 10 bases between them. This CDR3 has 13 residues. Here the CDR3 reads CASSLGVVNEAFF. The CDR3 bases are TGTGCCAGCAGCTTAGGGGTCGTCAATGAAGCTTTCTTT.

This sequence joins TRBV18 and TRBJ1-6, with 8 bases that match TRBD1. This CDR3 comprises 15 residues. In germline, CDR1 is KGHSH, CDR2 LQKENI. The trim removed 5 bases at V and 6 bases at J, leaving 6 bases unmatched. The CDR3 reads CASSTDREPNSPLHF. CDR3 sequence (DNA): TGTGCCAGCTCAACGGACAGGGAGCCTAATTCACCCCTCCACTTT.

The chain is built from TRBV9 and TRBJ1-1, with 8 bases lining up with TRBD1. The CDR3 covers 15 residues. Germline V gives CDR1 SGDLS, CDR2 YYNGEE. Losses at the gene ends were 3 bases for V and 4 bases for J; bases not matched to a gene: 8. CDR3 protein: CASSADRGYGTEAFF. CDR3 nucleotides: TGTGCCAGCAGCGCCGACAGGGGATACGGCACTGAAGCTTTCTTT.

This chain joins TRBV5-6 and TRBJ2-4; 11 nucleotides agree with TRBD1. The CDR3 length is 15 residues. CDR1 SGHDT and CDR2 YYEEEE come from the germline V gene. V gave up 4 bases and J gave up 12 bases; unmatched junction bases: 12. CDR3 sequence reads: CASSRAGTGGRDQYF. The CDR3 DNA follows: TGTGCCAGCAGCAGAGCCGGGACAGGGGGACGAGATCAGTACTTC. The full variable domain, completed using reference TRBV5-6 and TRBJ2-4, is DAGVTQSPTHLIKTRGQQVTLRCSPKSGHDTVSWYQQALGQGPQFIFQYYEEEERQRGNFPDRFSGHQFPNYSSELNVNALLLGDSALYLCASSRAGTGGRDQYFGAGTRLSVL.

The rearrangement links TRBV2 to TRBJ2-2, with unresolved D. The V and J ends lost 1 base and 4 bases respectively, with 10 bases between them. The CDR3 contains 15 residues. CDR1 is SNHLY, CDR2 FYNNEI, per germline. CDR3 sequence reads: CASSEEYGGTGELFF. CDR3 bases: TGTGCCAGCAGTGAAGAGTATGGCGGCACCGGGGAGCTGTTTTTT.

The rearrangement joins TRBV3-1 (or the pseudogene TRBV3-2) to TRBJ2-3; possible D gene TRBD2, 6 bases. The CDR3 length is 16 residues. Germline lookup yields CDR1 LGHDT and CDR2 YNNKEL (reference sequence). V lost 0 bases to trimming and J lost 2 bases, with 12 bases between them. CDR3 sequence (DNA): TGTGCCAGCAGCCAAGAGGGGGGTTACATCACAGATACGCAGTATTTT. Residues: CASSQEGGYITDTQYF.

V gene TRBV7-9 combines with J gene TRBJ1-6; 7 bases line up with TRBD1. Germline V CDR1 and CDR2: SEHNR, FQNEAQ (reference sequence). V was pared by 5 bases and J by 9 bases, with 13 bases of the junction left unmatched. The CDR3 runs to 16 residues. The CDR3 protein is CASSPVSGTVGSPLHF. Here the CDR3 DNA reads TGTGCCAGCAGCCCCGTAAGTGGGACAGTGGGTTCACCCCTCCACTTT.

The V gene is TRBV6-5, the J gene TRBJ1-3; D is possibly TRBD1 (5 bases). This CDR3 is 15 amino acids long. Trimming left V 7 bases short and J 3 bases short, with 16 bases between. Germline loops: CDR1 MNHEY, CDR2 SVGAGI. Here the CDR3 reads CASIPGPGFGNTIYF. CDR3 sequence (DNA): TGTGCCAGCATTCCGGGGCCTGGGTTTGGAAACACCATATATTTT.

This sequence joins TRBV7-2 and TRBJ2-1; TRBD2 is a possible D gene (5 bases). The germline V gene has CDR1 SGHTA and CDR2 FQGNSA. V lost 1 base and J lost 4, with 14 bases in between. The CDR3 spans 16 residues. CDR3 coding DNA: TGTGCCAGCAGCTTAGAAGGGCGGGTGGGGTACAATGAGCAGTTCTTC. It specifies CASSLEGRVGYNEQFF.

This clone was seen a few times. This rearrangement joins TRBV5-1 to TRBJ1-2; 9 nucleotides match TRBD1. V dropped 6 bases and J dropped 7; count of bases not matched to a gene: 7. CDR3 length equals 13 residues. Germline CDR1 SGHRS, CDR2 YFSETQ. For the CDR3, the DNA is TGCGCCAGCAACCTGGGACAGGGCAGTGGCTACACCTTC. Translating it yields CASNLGQGSGYTF.

This clone came up a few times. The gene calls are TRBV27 and TRBJ1-2, with D maybe TRBD1 (5 bases). Germline lookup yields CDR1 MNHEY and CDR2 SMNVEV (reference sequence). The length of the CDR3 is 15 residues. V was cut by 5 bases and J by 6 bases, with 19 bases left in between. The CDR3 loop reads CASSPRPQDSNGYTF. The CDR3 DNA reads as TGTGCCAGCAGTCCCCGACCACAAGACAGCAATGGCTACACCTTC.

CDR3 sequence reads: CASSLRQGTRNEQFF. The CDR3, as DNA: TGTGCCAGCAGCTTGCGACAGGGTACGCGCAATGAGCAGTTCTTC. The V call is TRBV7-2, the J call TRBJ2-1; TRBD1 aligns across 7 bases. Trimming cost V 3 bases and J 6 bases; bases outside gene matches: 8. This CDR3 contains 15 residues. Germline-derived CDR1 and CDR2 are SGHTA and FQGNSA.

The rearrangement uses TRBV18 and TRBJ2-1; the match to TRBD2 covers 9 bases. V trimming: 3 bases; J trimming: 7 bases; junction bases outside the gene matches: 4. Per the germline V gene, CDR1 is KGHSH and CDR2 is LQKENI. The CDR3 length is 14 residues. In DNA, the CDR3 is TGTGCCAGCTCACCTGCGGGGGGGAAAAATGAGCAGTTCTTC. This codes for CASSPAGGKNEQFF. The full variable domain, completed using reference TRBV18 and TRBJ2-1, is NAGVMQNPRHLVRRRGQEARLRCSPMKGHSHVYWYRQLPEEGLKFMVYLQKENIIDESGMPKERFSAEFPKEGPSILRIQQVVRGDSAAYFCASSPAGGKNEQFFGPGTRLTVL.

The V and J genes are TRBV7-2 and TRBJ2-1; D not resolved. Deletions cut 0 bases from V and 8 bases from J, with 14 bases between. The CDR3 is made up of 15 amino acids. Germline V gene lookup returns CDR1 SGHTA and CDR2 FQGNSA. This chain's CDR3 is CASSLAVSSTHEQFF. In nucleotides, the CDR3 is TGTGCCAGCAGCTTAGCGGTCTCCAGCACCCATGAGCAGTTCTTC.

The V call is TRBV4-3, the J call TRBJ2-1; 7 bases are shared with TRBD2. The germline V gene encodes CDR1 LGHNA and CDR2 YSLEER. V shed 5 bases and J 7 bases; nucleotides not matched to a gene: 14. The CDR3 has 16 amino acids. The CDR3 protein is CASSSSRGDQGNEQFF. The DNA for the CDR3 is TGCGCCAGCAGCTCTTCCCGGGGGGACCAAGGTAATGAGCAGTTCTTC.

The chain carries TRBV2 and TRBJ1-3; D might be TRBD1 (5 bases). This CDR3 spans 14 amino acids. Germline lookup yields CDR1 SNHLY and CDR2 FYNNEI. V lost 6 bases and J 4 bases, leaving 13 bases between the germline ends. The CDR3 region is CASREGTEGNTIYF. The CDR3 DNA reads as TGTGCCAGCAGAGAGGGGACGGAAGGAAACACCATATATTTT. Filled out from reference TRBV2 and TRBJ1-3, the complete variable domain reads EPEVTQTPSHQVTQMGQEVILRCVPISNHLYFYWYRQILGQKVEFLVSFYNNEISEKSEIFDDQFSVERPDGSNFTLKIRSTKLEDSAMYFCASREGTEGNTIYFGEGSWLTVV.